The clone carrying this TCR beta chain was seen once. The donors were all Caucasian adults (living in Nashville, Tennessee). This specimen comes from a study of shared clonotypes between healthy human individuals. Sequencing used immunoSEQ multiplex PCR; TCRdb keeps in-frame clones, though not all of them. The sample yields just over 2,000,000 clones, over 85% seen once. This CDR3 comprises 15 residues. The V gene's germline CDR1 is GTSNPN and CDR2 SVGIG (reference sequence). Trimming shortened V by 5 bases and J by 3 bases, and 20 bases separated the two germline ends. The sequence derives from a man in his late teens or twenties in good health. The chain recombines TRBV30 with TRBJ2-7; TRBD2 might be the D (6 bases). Sequenced material: naive CD4+ T cells sorted from blood. Subset meaning: CD45RA+ positively selected. CDR3 residues: CAWSTRIFNFYEQYF. The CDR3 DNA sequence: TGTGCCTGGTCGACTAGAATTTTCAACTTCTACGAGCAGTACTTC.